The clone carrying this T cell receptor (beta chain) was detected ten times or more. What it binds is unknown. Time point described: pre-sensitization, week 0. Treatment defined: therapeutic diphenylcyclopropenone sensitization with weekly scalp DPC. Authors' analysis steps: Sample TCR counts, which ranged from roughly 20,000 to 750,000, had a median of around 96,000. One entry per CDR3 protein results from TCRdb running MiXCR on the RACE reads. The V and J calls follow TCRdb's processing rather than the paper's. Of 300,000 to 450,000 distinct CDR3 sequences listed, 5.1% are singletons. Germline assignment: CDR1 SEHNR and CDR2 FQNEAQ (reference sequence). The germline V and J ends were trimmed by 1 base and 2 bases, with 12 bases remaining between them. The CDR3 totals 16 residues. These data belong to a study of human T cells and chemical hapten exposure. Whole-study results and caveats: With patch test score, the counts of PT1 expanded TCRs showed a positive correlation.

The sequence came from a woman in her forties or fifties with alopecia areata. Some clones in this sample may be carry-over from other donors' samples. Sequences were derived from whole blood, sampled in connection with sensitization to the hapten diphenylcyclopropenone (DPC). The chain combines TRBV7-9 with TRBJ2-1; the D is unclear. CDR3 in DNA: TGTGCCAGCAGCTTAGTCCCAAGTACTACCTACAATGAGCAGTTCTTC. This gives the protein CASSLVPSTTYNEQFF.